The clone carrying this TCR beta chain occurred a few times. The target antigen is unknown. The sample comes from a study of TIL therapy for anti-PD-1-resistant metastatic lung cancer. Findings and caveats of the study: Many TIL product clones were absent from baseline tumor, suggesting clonal contraction. This highly selected cohort may not generalize to typical lung cancer patients. TIL cultures after expansion showed higher clonality and lower diversity than baseline tumor (median roughly 6.3% vs 31%).

The immunoSEQ assay was v3. Clones were sequenced by immunoSEQ multiplex PCR, and TCRdb holds only the in-frame ones, with some missing. The data show about 100,000 clones, just over 65% seen once. Regarding time point: pre-treatment sample, taken before nivolumab and TIL therapy. The tumor samples were excised metastases, mostly pleural nodules or supraclavicular lymph nodes. Stage 4 NSCLC adults joined between October 2017 and January 2020. Sequenced here: tumor tissue, sampled at baseline. This sequence was found in a person aged 25 to 85 with non-small cell lung cancer.

The CDR3 bases are TGTGCCAGCAGCCTTCTAGCGGTCAACACCGGGGAGCTGTTTTTT. It is translated as CASSLLAVNTGELFF. V and J are TRBV28 and TRBJ2-2, with 7 bases fitting TRBD2. This CDR3 is 15 amino acids long. V shed 6 bases, J shed 2 bases, and the junction held 6 bases outside the gene matches. Per germline, CDR1 MDHEN and CDR2 SYDVKM.